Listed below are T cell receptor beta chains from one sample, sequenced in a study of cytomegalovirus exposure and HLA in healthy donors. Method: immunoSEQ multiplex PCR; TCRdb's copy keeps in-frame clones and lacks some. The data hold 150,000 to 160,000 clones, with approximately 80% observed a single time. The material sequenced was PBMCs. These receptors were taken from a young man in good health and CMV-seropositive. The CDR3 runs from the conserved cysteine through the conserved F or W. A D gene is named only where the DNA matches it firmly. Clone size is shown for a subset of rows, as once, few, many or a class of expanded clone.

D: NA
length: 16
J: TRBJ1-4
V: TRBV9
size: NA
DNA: TGTGCCAGCAGCGCACCCTTGGGGGGGGGAGATGAAAAACTGTTTTTT
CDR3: CASSAPLGGGDEKLFF

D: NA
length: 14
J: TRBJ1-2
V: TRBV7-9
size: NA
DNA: TGTGCCGAGCAGGAACAAGACCTCTCCCATGGCTACACCTTC
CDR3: CAEQEQDLSHGYTF

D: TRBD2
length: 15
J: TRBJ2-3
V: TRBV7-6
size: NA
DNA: TGTGCCAGCAGCTCCGGACTAGCGGGTACAGATACGCAGTATTTT
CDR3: CASSSGLAGTDTQYF

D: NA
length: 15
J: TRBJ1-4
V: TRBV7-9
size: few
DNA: TGTTCCAGCAGCTTAGGAGGTCGACCTAATGAAAAACTGTTTTTT
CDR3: CSSSLGGRPNEKLFF

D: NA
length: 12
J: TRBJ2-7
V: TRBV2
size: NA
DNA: TGTGCCAGCAGTGAAGCATACTACGAGCAGTACTTC
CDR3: CASSEAYYEQYF

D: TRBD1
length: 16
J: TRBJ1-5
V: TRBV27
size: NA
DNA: TGTGCCAGCAGCCCTTCGAGGGGGCATAGCAATCAGCCCCAGCATTTT
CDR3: CASSPSRGHSNQPQHF

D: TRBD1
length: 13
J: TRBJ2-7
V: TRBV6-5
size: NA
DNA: TGTGCCAGCAGTAGGACAGGGTGGAACGAGCAGTACTTC
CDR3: CASSRTGWNEQYF

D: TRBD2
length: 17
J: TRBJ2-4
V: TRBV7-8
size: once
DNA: TGTGCCAGCAGCTTAGGGCCTAGCGGGACATACAAAAACATTCAGTACTTC
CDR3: CASSLGPSGTYKNIQYF

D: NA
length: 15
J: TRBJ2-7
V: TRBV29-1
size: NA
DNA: TGCAGCGTTGAAGAGGAGGGCGGTAGCTCCTACGAGCAGTACTTC
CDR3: CSVEEEGGSSYEQYF

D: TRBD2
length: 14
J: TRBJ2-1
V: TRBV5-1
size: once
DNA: TGCGCCAGCAGCACGGGACTAGCGAACAATGAGCAGTTCTTC
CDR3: CASSTGLANNEQFF

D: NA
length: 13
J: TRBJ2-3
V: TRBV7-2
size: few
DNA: TGTGCCAGCAGCTTAACTAGATGGGATACGCAGTATTTT
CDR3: CASSLTRWDTQYF

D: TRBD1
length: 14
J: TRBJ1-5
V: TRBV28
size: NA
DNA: TGTGCCAGCAGCCCGCGACAGGGGTATCAGCCCCAGCATTTT
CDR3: CASSPRQGYQPQHF

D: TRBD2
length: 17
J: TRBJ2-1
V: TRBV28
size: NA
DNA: TGTGCCAGCAGTCCGCTCTTGGGACTAGCGGGGCGGAATGAGCAGTTCTTC
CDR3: CASSPLLGLAGRNEQFF

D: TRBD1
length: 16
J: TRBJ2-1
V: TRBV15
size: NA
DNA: TGTGCCACCAGCAGAGATAGGGACAGCCCCTACAATGAGCAGTTCTTC
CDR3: CATSRDRDSPYNEQFF

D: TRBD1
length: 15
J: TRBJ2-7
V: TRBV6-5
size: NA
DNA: TGTGCCAGCAGGCGTAAACCGGGACAGACCTACGAGCAGTACTTC
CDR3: CASRRKPGQTYEQYF

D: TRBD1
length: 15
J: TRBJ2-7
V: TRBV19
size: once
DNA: TGTGCCAGTAGTTCTCCGGGACAGGGGGACTACGAGCAGTACTTC
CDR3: CASSSPGQGDYEQYF

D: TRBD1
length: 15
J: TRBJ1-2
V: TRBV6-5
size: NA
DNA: TGTGCCAGCAGTTCCTACCAGGGGGCTGTTAGGGGCTACACCTTC
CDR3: CASSSYQGAVRGYTF

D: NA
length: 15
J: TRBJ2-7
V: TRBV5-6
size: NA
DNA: TGTGCCAGCAGCTTGGGGCTCTCAAATGCCTACGAGCAGTACTTC
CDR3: CASSLGLSNAYEQYF

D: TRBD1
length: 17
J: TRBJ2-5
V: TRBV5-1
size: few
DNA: TGCGCCAGCAGGGGGACAGGACCAGACTGGGGCGGAGGGACCCAGTACTTC
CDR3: CASRGTGPDWGGGTQYF

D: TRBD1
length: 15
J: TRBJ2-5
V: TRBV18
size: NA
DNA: TGTGCCAGCTCAACTGGGACAGGCCCCCAAGAGACCCAGTACTTC
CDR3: CASSTGTGPQETQYF

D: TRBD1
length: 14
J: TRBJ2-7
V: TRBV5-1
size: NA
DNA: TGCGCCAGCACCACCGGACAGGGATCCTACGAGCAGTACTTC
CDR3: CASTTGQGSYEQYF

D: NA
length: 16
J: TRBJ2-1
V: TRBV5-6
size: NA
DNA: TGTGCCAGCACCCCAATGGGCGGGCCGCACTACAATGAGCAGTTCTTC
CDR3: CASTPMGGPHYNEQFF

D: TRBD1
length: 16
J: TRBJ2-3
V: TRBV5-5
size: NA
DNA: TGTGCCAGCAGTCGATCCGGGACAGGGGCGGTAGATACGCAGTATTTT
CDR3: CASSRSGTGAVDTQYF

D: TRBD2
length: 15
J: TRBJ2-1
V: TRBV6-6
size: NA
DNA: TGTGCCAGCAGTTACTCGATAACTAGCGGGAATGAGCAGTTCTTC
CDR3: CASSYSITSGNEQFF

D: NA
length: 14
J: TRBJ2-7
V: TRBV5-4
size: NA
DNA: TGTGCCAGCAGTGCGGGGCGGGGAGCTTACGAGCAGTACTTC
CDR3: CASSAGRGAYEQYF

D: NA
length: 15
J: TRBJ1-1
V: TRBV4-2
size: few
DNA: TGTGCCAGCAGCCAAGCTCAGGACAGCTACACTGAAGCTTTCTTT
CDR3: CASSQAQDSYTEAFF

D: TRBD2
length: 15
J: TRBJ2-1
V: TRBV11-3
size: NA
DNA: TGTGCCAGCAGCGGAACCGGGACTAGTGGCAATGAGCAGTTCTTC
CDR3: CASSGTGTSGNEQFF

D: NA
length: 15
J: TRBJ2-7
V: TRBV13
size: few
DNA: TGTGCCAGCAGCGGCCGGGGGGCGAACTCCTACGAGCAGTACTTC
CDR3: CASSGRGANSYEQYF

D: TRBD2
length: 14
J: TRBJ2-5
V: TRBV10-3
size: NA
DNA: TGTGCCATCAGTGAGAGACTAGCGGGAGAGACCCAGTACTTC
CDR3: CAISERLAGETQYF

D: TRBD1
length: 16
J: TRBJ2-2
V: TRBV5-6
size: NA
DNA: TGTGCCAGCAGCTTGGGGACAGGGTCGAACACCGGGGAGCTGTTTTTT
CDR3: CASSLGTGSNTGELFF

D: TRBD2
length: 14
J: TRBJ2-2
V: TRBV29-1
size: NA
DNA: TGCAGCGTTGAGGGGACTAGCGTAACCGGGGAGCTGTTTTTT
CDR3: CSVEGTSVTGELFF

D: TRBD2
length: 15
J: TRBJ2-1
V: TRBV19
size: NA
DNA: TGTGCCAGTAACCCCGAGGGACTAGGGTTCGATGAGCAGTTCTTC
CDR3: CASNPEGLGFDEQFF

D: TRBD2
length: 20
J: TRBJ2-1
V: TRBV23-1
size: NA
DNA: TGCGCCAGCGGTCCGGGACATGGACTAGCGGGAGATTTCCGTTTGAATGAGCAGTTCTTC
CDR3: CASGPGHGLAGDFRLNEQFF

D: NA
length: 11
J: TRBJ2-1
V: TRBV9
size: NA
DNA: TGTGCCAGCAGTGACTTGAATGAGCAGTTCTTC
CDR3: CASSDLNEQFF

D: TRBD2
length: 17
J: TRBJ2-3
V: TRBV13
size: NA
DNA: TGTGCCAGCAGCCTAGGGCTAGCGGGAGGAAGCACAGATACGCAGTATTTT
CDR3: CASSLGLAGGSTDTQYF

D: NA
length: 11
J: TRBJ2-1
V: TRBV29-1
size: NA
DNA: TGCAGTACCCTAGAATACAATGAGCAGTTCTTC
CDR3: CSTLEYNEQFF

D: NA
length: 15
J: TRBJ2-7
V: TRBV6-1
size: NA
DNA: TGTGCCAGCAGTGAGTTCGGACTTGGGGACTACGAGCAGTACTTC
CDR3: CASSEFGLGDYEQYF

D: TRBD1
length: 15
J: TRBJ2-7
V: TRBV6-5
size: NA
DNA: TGTGCCAGCAGTGCCCGGGACAGGCGTACCTACGAGCAGTACTTC
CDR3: CASSARDRRTYEQYF

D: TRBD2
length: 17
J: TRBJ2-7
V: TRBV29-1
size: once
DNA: TGCAGCGTTCGACGGACTCCCGGGTCGGCGGGAGCGGACGAGCAGTACTTC
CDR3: CSVRRTPGSAGADEQYF

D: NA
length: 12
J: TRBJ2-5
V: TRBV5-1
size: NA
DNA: TGCGCCAGCAGCTTGCTCCAAGAGACCCAGTACTTC
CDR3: CASSLLQETQYF

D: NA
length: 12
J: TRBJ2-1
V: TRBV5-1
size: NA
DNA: TGCGCCAGCAGCTTGATAGAAAATGAGCAGTTCTTC
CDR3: CASSLIENEQFF

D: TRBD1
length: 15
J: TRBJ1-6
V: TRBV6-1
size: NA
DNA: TGTGCCAGCGGACCGGGACAGGGGGTTTATTCACCCCTCCACTTT
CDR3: CASGPGQGVYSPLHF

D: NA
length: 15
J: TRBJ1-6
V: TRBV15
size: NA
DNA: TGTGCCACCAGCAGAGTGGCACAGCAAAATTCACCCCTCCACTTT
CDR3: CATSRVAQQNSPLHF